The 18 T cell receptor beta chains presented below share a single source sample, sequenced in a study of neurological immune-mediated disorders. As to time point: longitudinal time-point 1 (baseline). In TCRdb, the 5' RACE reads were re-called with MiXCR into one record per CDR3 protein. Among some 37,000 distinct CDR3 sequences, more than 3% were seen once, and the ten largest hold about 7.8%. Sequenced: PBMCs. The receptors were gathered from a woman in her sixties with multiple sclerosis.

This clonotype was observed at least ten times. V usage is TRBV15 and J usage is TRBJ2-7, with 7 bases matching TRBD1. CDR3 length: 16 amino acids. Germline V gives CDR1 LNHNV, CDR2 YYDKDF (reference sequence). J gave up 1 base and V 1 base, and 7 bases lay outside the gene matches. In nucleotides, the CDR3 is TGTGCCACCAGCAGAGTCCCCGGGACAGTTTCCTACGAGCAGTACTTC. Protein sequence: CATSRVPGTVSYEQYF.

This clonotype was seen at least ten times. The chain employs TRBV18 and TRBJ1-1; D gene uncertain. CDR3 length: 12 residues. Looked up from germline, CDR1 is KGHSH and CDR2 is LQKENI. Trimming cost V 3 bases and J 0 bases, with 2 bases left between them. The CDR3 nucleotides are TGTGCCAGCTCACCCCTGAACACTGAAGCTTTCTTT. This sequence encodes CASSPLNTEAFF. Drawing the rest from reference TRBV18 and TRBJ1-1, the complete variable domain is NAGVMQNPRHLVRRRGQEARLRCSPMKGHSHVYWYRQLPEEGLKFMVYLQKENIIDESGMPKERFSAEFPKEGPSILRIQQVVRGDSAAYFCASSPLNTEAFFGQGTRLTVV.

The sample holds many counts of this clonotype. The chain carries TRBV20-1 and TRBJ1-2; 8 bases map to TRBD1. The germline V gene encodes CDR1 DFQATT and CDR2 SNEGSKA (reference sequence). This CDR3 contains 13 residues. V lost 2 bases and J lost 9; bases outside the gene matches: 8. DNA for the CDR3: TGCAGTGCTAGAATGGGACAGGACTTACGCTACACCTTC. This encodes CSARMGQDLRYTF.

This clonotype was recorded at least ten times. The chain employs TRBV5-1 and TRBJ1-1, with 7 bases that match TRBD1. This CDR3 spans 17 amino acids. With V trimmed by 1 base and J by 0 bases, 9 bases remained unmatched. Germline CDR1 reads SGHRS; CDR2 reads YFSETQ. CDR3 loop: CASSLRQGVQLNTEAFF. The CDR3 DNA reads as TGCGCCAGCAGCTTGAGGCAGGGGGTCCAACTGAACACTGAAGCTTTCTTT.

The chain couples TRBV5-1 to TRBJ2-7; D gene unclear. The CDR3 loop spans 13 amino acids. The V end was cut by 4 bases, the J end by 3 bases, with 11 bases between. The V gene's germline CDR1 is SGHRS and CDR2 YFSETQ. In DNA form, the CDR3 reads TGCGCCAGCAGCGCTGGGCCTCACTACGAGCAGTACTTC. This sequence encodes CASSAGPHYEQYF.

This chain connects TRBV2 to TRBJ1-2; TRBD1 agrees at 7 bases. This CDR3 spans 13 amino acids. Germline lookup yields CDR1 SNHLY and CDR2 FYNNEI. The junction had 13 bases not matched to a gene; V was cut back by 6 bases and J by 12 bases. The DNA of the CDR3 is TGTGCCAGCAGCGGAGATGGAGCACAGGGGAACACCTTC. It encodes CASSGDGAQGNTF.

This clonotype occurred many times. This rearrangement joins TRBV7-2 to TRBJ2-7, with 9 bases aligning to TRBD1. The CDR3 has 15 residues. Per germline, CDR1 SGHTA and CDR2 FQGNSA. Losses at the gene ends were 5 bases for V and 3 bases for J; bases not matched to a gene: 8. The CDR3 nucleotides read TGTGCCAGCAGCGGTCCGGGACAGGGAGTCTACGAGCAGTACTTC. Encoded protein: CASSGPGQGVYEQYF.

This clonotype was recorded at least ten times. V gene TRBV7-6 combines with J gene TRBJ1-6, with D uncertain. Trimming removed 1 base from V and 0 bases from J, with 7 bases in between. This CDR3 has 16 residues. Looked up from germline, CDR1 is SGHVS and CDR2 is FNYEAQ. The CDR3 DNA follows: TGTGCCAGCAGCTTAGGACCGAGCTCCTATAATTCACCCCTCCACTTT. This encodes CASSLGPSSYNSPLHF.

This clonotype has at least ten counts. The chain links TRBV7-2 to TRBJ2-2, with D possibly matching TRBD2 (5 bases). Germline loops: CDR1 SGHTA, CDR2 FQGNSA. V lost 11 bases and J lost 4, with 11 bases in between. This CDR3 has 12 amino acids. Here the CDR3 reads CAGWGATGELFF. The CDR3 DNA reads TGTGCCGGGTGGGGAGCCACCGGGGAGCTGTTTTTT.

This clonotype was counted ten times or more. V and J are TRBV5-1 and TRBJ2-3, with TRBD2 identical over 7 bases. Looked up from germline, CDR1 is SGHRS and CDR2 is YFSETQ. The CDR3 is 16 residues long. The V segment lost 4 bases and the J segment 1 base; nucleotides outside the gene matches: 9. CDR3 residues: CASSPLVGGGTDTQYF. The CDR3, as DNA: TGCGCCAGCAGCCCTCTGGTTGGGGGGGGCACAGATACGCAGTATTTT.

To note about this clonotype: This may be a read error, as it is one base from a much larger clone. The rearrangement uses TRBV5-1 and TRBJ1-2; no clear D gene. The CDR3 spans 14 residues. V lost 0 bases, J lost 2 bases, and 8 bases lay in between. Germline-derived CDR1 and CDR2 are SGHRS and YFSETQ. CDR3 sequence reads: CASSLGTQNYGYTF. DNA of the CDR3: TGCGCCAGCAGCTTGGGAACACAGAACTATGGCTACACCTTC.

Ten or more counts support this clonotype. V is TRBV29-1 and J is TRBJ1-2; D unclear. V was trimmed by 3 bases and J by 1 base, leaving 3 bases between them. CDR1 and CDR2 (germline): SQVTM, ANQGSEA. The CDR3 has 11 residues. CDR3 bases: TGCAGCGTTGAGATTAACTATGGCTACACCTTC. Translated: CSVEINYGYTF. The variable domain in full, completed from reference TRBV29-1 and TRBJ1-2, reads SAVISQKPSRDICQRGTSLTIQCQVDSQVTMMFWYRQQPGQSLTLIATANQGSEATYESGFVIDKFPISRPNLTFSTLTVSNMSPEDSSIYLCSVEINYGYTFGSGTRLTVV.

This clonotype occurred many times. The V and J genes are TRBV10-3 and TRBJ1-2; tentative D call: TRBD1 (5 bases). With 6 bases removed from V and 3 bases from J, the gap between germline ends came to 20 bases. Germline V gene sequence: CDR1 ENHRY, CDR2 SYGVKD. This CDR3 spans 16 amino acids. The CDR3 sequence: CAIRGVGTAGDYGYTF. The DNA for the CDR3 is TGTGCCATCAGGGGAGTGGGGACGGCCGGCGACTATGGCTACACCTTC.

There are many counts of this clonotype. This chain uses TRBV14 with TRBJ1-6; no definite D call. Germline V lookup: CDR1 SGHDN, CDR2 FVKESK. The CDR3 is made up of 17 amino acids. V was pared by 2 bases and J by 7 bases, with 18 bases between. The CDR3 sequence is CASSQPNDGATNSPLHF. The CDR3 nucleotides are TGTGCCAGCAGCCAACCCAACGACGGAGCTACCAATTCACCCCTCCACTTT.

The table lists this clonotype with a few counts. The chain joins TRBV7-7 to TRBJ2-2, with D possibly being TRBD1 (6 bases). This CDR3 has 15 amino acids. Trimming took off 5 bases at V and 3 bases at J, with 13 bases between the two ends. CDR1 and CDR2 from the germline V gene are SSHAT and FNYEAQ (reference sequence). The CDR3 region is CASSPRDTDTGELFF. DNA for the CDR3: TGTGCCAGCAGCCCCCGGGACACCGACACCGGGGAGCTGTTTTTT. Variable domain in full (rest from reference TRBV7-7 and TRBJ2-2): GAGVSQSPRYKVTKRGQDVTLRCDPISSHATLYWYQQALGQGPEFLTYFNYEAQPDKSGLPSDRFSAERPEGSISTLTIQRTEQRDSAMYRCASSPRDTDTGELFFGEGSRLTVL.

This clonotype has at least ten counts. This chain connects TRBV28 to TRBJ2-7; 8 bases are a match to TRBD1. The CDR3 loop spans 17 amino acids. The junction had 11 bases not matched to a gene; V was cut back by 2 bases and J by 2 bases. From germline, CDR1 is MDHEN and CDR2 SYDVKM. The CDR3 bases are TGTGCCAGCAGTTTAATGGGGGGACAGGTTTACACCTACGAGCAGTACTTC. This sequence encodes CASSLMGGQVYTYEQYF.

This clonotype was seen ten or more times. The gene calls are TRBV5-1 and TRBJ2-2, with D maybe TRBD1 (6 bases). Deletions cut 4 bases from V and 6 bases from J, with 10 bases between. Germline V gene data show CDR1 as SGHRS and CDR2 as YFSETQ. The CDR3 sequence is 13 residues long. DNA for the CDR3: TGCGCCAGCAGCCAGACAGGTCCCGGGGAGCTGTTTTTT. Translation: CASSQTGPGELFF.

In this sample, this clonotype turned up many times. This chain connects TRBV5-1 to TRBJ2-1; 8 bases fit TRBD2. The CDR3 is 16 residues long. Trimming removed 0 bases from V and 4 bases from J; junction bases left unmatched: 6. Per germline, CDR1 SGHRS and CDR2 YFSETQ. CDR3 loop: CASSLESGGLYNEQFF. In DNA form, the CDR3 reads TGCGCCAGCAGCTTGGAATCGGGGGGGCTTTACAATGAGCAGTTCTTC.